The sequence of this TCR beta chain was determined in a study of T cell responses to AZD1222 COVID-19 vaccine. Study-wide background: Second-dose intervals of approximately 4 or approximately 12 weeks were pooled. Study outcomes and limitations: Only six or seven AZD1222 recipients tested seropositive at baseline. Repertoire samples came only from after the peak T cell response. Clonal diversity was possibly underestimated; the donors were predominantly white British and more often female.

Note on this clone: Its antigen is not known.

Sequencing used immunoSEQ multiplex PCR; TCRdb keeps in-frame clones, though not all of them. The top ten hold about 0.6% of the sample, which has roughly 160,000 clones, around 94% seen once. Looked up from germline, CDR1 is SEHNR and CDR2 is FQNEAQ (reference sequence). CDR3 length equals 13 residues. V gave up 3 bases and J gave up 6 bases, with 9 bases separating them. The chain combines TRBV7-9 with TRBJ2-1; a weak D match, TRBD1 (5 bases). The material sequenced was peripheral blood, taken on day 0 of AZD1222 vaccination. The TCR comes from an adult in good health. The CDR3 DNA reads TGTGCCAGCAGCTTTACAGGTTCCAATGAGCAGTTCTTC. Encoded protein: CASSFTGSNEQFF.